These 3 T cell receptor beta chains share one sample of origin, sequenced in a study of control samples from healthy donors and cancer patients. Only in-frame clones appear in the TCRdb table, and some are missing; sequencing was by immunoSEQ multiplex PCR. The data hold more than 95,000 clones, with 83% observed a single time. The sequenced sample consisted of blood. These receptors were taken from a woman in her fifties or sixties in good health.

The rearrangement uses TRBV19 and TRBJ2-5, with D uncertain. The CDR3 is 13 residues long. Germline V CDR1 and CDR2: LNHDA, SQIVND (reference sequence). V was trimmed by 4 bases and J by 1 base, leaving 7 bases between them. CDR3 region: CASSKDSQETQYF. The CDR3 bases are TGTGCCAGTAGTAAAGACTCCCAAGAGACCCAGTACTTC.

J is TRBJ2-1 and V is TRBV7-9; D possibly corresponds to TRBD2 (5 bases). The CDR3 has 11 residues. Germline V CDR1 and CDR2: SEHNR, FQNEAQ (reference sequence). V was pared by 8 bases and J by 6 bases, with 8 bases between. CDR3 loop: CASEGINEQFF. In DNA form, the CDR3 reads TGTGCCAGCGAGGGTATCAATGAGCAGTTCTTC.

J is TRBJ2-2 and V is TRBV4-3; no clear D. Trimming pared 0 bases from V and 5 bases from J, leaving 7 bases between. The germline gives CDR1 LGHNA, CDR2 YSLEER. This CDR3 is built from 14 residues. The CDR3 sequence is CASSQDVGTGELFF. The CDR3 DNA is TGCGCCAGCAGCCAAGATGTGGGAACCGGGGAGCTGTTTTTT.